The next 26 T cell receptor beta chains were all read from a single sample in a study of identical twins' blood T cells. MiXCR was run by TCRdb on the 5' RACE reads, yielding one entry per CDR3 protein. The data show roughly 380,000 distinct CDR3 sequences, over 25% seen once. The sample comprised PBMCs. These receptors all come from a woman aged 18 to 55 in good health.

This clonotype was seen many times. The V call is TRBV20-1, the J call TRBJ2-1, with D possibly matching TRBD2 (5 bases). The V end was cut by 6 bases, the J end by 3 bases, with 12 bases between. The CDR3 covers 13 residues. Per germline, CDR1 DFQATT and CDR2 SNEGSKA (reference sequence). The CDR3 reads CSASWRVYNEQFF. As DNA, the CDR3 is TGCAGTGCCAGTTGGCGGGTCTACAATGAGCAGTTCTTC.

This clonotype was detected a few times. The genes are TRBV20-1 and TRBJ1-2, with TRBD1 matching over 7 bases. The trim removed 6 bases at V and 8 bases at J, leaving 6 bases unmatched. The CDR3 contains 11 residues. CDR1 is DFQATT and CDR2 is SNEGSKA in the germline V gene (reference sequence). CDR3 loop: CSARDSWGYTF. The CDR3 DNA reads TGCAGTGCGCGGGACAGCTGGGGCTACACCTTC.

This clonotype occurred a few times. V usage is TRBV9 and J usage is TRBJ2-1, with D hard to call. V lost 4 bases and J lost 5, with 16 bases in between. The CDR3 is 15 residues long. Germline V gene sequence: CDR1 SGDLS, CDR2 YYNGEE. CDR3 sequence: CASSLWSVPDNEQFF. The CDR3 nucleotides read TGTGCCAGCAGCCTATGGAGCGTCCCAGACAATGAGCAGTTCTTC.

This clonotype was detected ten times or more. The CDR3 region is CASSYQGGSNQPQHF. In nucleotides, the CDR3 is TGTGCCAGCAGTTATCAGGGAGGTAGCAATCAGCCCCAGCATTTT. V gene TRBV27 combines with J gene TRBJ1-5, with D possibly matching TRBD1 (5 bases). Germline values: CDR1 MNHEY, CDR2 SMNVEV (reference sequence). The CDR3 has 15 amino acids. The V end lost 4 bases, the J end lost 0 bases, and 10 bases lay between the germline ends.

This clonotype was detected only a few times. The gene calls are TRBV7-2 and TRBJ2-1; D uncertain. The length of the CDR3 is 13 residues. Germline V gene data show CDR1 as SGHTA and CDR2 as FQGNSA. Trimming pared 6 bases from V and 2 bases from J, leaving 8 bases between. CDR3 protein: CASRVQPYNEQFF. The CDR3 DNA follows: TGTGCCAGCAGGGTACAACCCTACAATGAGCAGTTCTTC.

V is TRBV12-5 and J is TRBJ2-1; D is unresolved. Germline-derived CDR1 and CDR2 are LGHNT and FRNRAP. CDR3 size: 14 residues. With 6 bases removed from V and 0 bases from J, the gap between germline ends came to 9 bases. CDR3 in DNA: TGTGCTAGTGGGACAACGAGCTCCTACAATGAGCAGTTCTTC. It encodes CASGTTSSYNEQFF. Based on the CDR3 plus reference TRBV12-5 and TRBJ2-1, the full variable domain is DARVTQTPRHKVTEMGQEVTMRCQPILGHNTVFWYRQTMMQGLELLAYFRNRAPLDDSGMPKDRFSAEMPDATLATLKIQPSEPRDSAVYFCASGTTSSYNEQFFGPGTRLTVL.

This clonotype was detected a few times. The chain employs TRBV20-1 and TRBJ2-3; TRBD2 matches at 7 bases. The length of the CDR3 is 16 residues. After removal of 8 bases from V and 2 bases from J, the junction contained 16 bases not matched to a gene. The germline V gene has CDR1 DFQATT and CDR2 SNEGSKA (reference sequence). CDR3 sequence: CSLVLQAGLDTDTQYF. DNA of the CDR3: TGCAGTTTGGTCCTCCAAGCGGGATTGGACACAGATACGCAGTATTTT.

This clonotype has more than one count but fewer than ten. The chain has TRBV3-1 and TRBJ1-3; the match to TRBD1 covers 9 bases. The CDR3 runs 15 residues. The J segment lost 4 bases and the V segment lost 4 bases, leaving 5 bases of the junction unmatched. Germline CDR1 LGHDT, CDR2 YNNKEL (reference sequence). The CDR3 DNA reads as TGTGCCAGCAGCCTAAGGACAGGGGTCGGAAACACCATATATTTT. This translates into CASSLRTGVGNTIYF. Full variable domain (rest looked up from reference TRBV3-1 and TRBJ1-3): DTAVSQTPKYLVTQMGNDKSIKCEQNLGHDTMYWYKQDSKKFLKIMFSYNNKELIINETVPNRFSPKSPDKAHLNLHINSLELGDSAVYFCASSLRTGVGNTIYFGEGSWLTVV.

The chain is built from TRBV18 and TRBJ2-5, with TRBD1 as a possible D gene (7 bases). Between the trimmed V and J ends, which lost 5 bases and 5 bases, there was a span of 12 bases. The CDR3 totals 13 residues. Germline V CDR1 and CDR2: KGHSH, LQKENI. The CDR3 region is CASSAGQRETQYF. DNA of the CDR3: TGTGCCAGCTCAGCGGGACAGAGGGAGACCCAGTACTTC. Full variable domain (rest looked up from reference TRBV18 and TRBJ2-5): NAGVMQNPRHLVRRRGQEARLRCSPMKGHSHVYWYRQLPEEGLKFMVYLQKENIIDESGMPKERFSAEFPKEGPSILRIQQVVRGDSAAYFCASSAGQRETQYFGPGTRLLVL.

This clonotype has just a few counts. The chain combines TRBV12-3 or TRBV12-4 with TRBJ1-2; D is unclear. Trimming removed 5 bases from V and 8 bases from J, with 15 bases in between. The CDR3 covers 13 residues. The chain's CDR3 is CASSLHHIRGYTF. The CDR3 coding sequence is TGTGCCAGCAGTCTCCACCACATTAGGGGCTACACCTTC.

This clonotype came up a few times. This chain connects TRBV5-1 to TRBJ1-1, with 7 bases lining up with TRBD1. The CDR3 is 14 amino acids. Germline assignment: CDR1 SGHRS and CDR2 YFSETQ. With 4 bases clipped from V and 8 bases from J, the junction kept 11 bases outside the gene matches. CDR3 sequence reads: CASSRDGSGQEAFF. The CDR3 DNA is TGCGCCAGCAGCCGCGATGGATCGGGACAGGAAGCTTTCTTT.

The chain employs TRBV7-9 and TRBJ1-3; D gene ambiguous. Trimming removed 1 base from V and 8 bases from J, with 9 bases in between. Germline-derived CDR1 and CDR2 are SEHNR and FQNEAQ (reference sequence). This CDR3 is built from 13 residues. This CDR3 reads CASSLGTGDTIYF. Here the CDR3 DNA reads TGTGCCAGCAGCTTAGGTACCGGAGACACCATATATTTT.

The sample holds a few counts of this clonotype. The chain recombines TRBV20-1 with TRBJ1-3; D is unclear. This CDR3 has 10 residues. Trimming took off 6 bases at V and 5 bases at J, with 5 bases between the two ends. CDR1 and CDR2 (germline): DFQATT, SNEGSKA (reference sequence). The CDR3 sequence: CSALRNTIYF. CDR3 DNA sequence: TGCAGTGCACTTAGAAACACCATATATTTT.

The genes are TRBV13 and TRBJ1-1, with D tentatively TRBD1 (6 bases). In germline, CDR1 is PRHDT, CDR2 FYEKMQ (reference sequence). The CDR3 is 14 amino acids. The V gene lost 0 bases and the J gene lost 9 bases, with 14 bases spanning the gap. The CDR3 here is CASSLGVGGDQAFF. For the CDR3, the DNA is TGTGCCAGCAGCTTAGGGGTAGGGGGGGACCAAGCTTTCTTT. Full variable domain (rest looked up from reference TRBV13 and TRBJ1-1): AAGVIQSPRHLIKEKRETATLKCYPIPRHDTVYWYQQGPGQDPQFLISFYEKMQSDKGSIPDRFSAQQFSDYHSELNMSSLELGDSALYFCASSLGVGGDQAFFGQGTRLTVV.

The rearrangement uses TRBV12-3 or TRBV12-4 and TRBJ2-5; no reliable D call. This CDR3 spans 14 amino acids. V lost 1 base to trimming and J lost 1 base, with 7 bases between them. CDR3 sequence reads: CASSLVGSQETQYF. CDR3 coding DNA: TGTGCCAGCAGTTTAGTGGGGTCCCAAGAGACCCAGTACTTC.

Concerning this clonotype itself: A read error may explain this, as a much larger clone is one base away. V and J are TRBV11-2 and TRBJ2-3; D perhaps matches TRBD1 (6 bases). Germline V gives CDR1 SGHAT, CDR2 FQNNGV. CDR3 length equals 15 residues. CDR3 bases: TGTGCCAACAGCTTAGTTGGGGGCAGCACAGATACGCAGTATTTT. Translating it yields CANSLVGGSTDTQYF.

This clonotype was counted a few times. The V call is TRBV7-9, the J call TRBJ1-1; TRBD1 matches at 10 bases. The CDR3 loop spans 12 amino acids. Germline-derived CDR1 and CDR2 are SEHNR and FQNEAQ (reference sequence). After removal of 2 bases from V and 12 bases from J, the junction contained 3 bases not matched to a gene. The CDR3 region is CASSLWGQGPFF. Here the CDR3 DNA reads TGTGCCAGCAGCTTATGGGGACAGGGGCCTTTCTTT.

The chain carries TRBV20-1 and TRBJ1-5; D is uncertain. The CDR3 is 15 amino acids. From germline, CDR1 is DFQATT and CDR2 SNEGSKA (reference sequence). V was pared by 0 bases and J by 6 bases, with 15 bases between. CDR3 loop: CSARETVGLGQPQHF. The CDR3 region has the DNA TGCAGTGCTAGAGAGACGGTAGGGCTCGGTCAGCCCCAGCATTTT.

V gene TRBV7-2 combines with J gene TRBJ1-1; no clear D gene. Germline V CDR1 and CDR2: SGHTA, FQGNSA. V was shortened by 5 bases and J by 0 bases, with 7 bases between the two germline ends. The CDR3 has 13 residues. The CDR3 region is CASSVLMNTEAFF. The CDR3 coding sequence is TGTGCCAGCAGCGTGTTGATGAACACTGAAGCTTTCTTT.

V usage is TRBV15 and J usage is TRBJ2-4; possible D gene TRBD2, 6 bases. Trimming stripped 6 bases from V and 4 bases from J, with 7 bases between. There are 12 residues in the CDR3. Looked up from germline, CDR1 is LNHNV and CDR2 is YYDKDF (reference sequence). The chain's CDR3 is CATRGGKNIQYF. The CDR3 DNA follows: TGTGCCACCAGGGGGGGAAAAAACATTCAGTACTTC.

CDR3 coding DNA: TGTGCCAGCAGAAGGGACAGAGAGCCCTACGAGCAGTACTTC. It codes for CASRRDREPYEQYF. V and J are TRBV27 and TRBJ2-7, with TRBD1 matching over 7 bases. The junction had 7 bases not matched to a gene; V was cut back by 6 bases and J by 2 bases. This CDR3 has 14 residues. Germline V gene lookup returns CDR1 MNHEY and CDR2 SMNVEV (reference sequence).

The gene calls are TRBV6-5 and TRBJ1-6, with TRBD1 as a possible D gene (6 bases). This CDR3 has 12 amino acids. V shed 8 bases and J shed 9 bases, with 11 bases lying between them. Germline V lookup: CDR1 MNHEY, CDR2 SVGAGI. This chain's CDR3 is CASRRGSSPLHF. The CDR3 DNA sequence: TGTGCCAGCCGCAGGGGAAGTTCACCCCTCCACTTT.

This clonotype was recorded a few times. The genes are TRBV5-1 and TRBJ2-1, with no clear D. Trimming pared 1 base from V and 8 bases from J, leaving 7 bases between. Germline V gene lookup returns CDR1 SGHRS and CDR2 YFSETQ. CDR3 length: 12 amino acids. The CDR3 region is CASSLFPDEQFF. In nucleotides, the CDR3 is TGCGCCAGCAGCTTGTTTCCCGATGAGCAGTTCTTC.

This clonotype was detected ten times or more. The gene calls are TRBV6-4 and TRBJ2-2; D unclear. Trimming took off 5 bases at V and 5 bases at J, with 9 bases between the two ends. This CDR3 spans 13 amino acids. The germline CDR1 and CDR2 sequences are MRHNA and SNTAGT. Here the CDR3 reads CASSRSETGELFF. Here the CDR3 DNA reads TGTGCCAGCAGTAGATCAGAAACCGGGGAGCTGTTTTTT.

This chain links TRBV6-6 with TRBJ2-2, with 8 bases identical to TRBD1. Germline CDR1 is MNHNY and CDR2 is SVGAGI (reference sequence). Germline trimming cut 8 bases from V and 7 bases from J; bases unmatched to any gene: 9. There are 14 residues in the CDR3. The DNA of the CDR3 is TGTGCCAGCTACATCAGGGGGCGAGGCGGGGAGCTGTTTTTT. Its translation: CASYIRGRGGELFF.

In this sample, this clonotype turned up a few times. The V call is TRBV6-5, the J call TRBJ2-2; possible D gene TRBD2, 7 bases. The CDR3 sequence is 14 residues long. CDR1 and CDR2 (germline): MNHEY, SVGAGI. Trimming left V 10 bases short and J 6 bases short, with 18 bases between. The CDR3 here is CATKEGGVPGELFF. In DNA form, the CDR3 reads TGTGCCACCAAGGAGGGGGGGGTACCCGGGGAGCTGTTTTTT.